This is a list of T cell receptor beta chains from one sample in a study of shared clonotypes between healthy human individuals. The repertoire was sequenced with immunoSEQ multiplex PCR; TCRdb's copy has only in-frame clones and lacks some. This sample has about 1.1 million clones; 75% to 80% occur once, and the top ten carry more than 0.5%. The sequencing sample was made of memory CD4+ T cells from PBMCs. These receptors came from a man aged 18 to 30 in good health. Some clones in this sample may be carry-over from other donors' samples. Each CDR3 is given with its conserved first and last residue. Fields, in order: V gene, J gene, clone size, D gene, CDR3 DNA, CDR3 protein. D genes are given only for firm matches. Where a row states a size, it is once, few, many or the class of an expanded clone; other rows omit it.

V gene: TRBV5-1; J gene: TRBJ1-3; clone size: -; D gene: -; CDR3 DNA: TGCGCCAGCAGCTTGGTAGGGACTGGAAACACCATATATTTT; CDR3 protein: CASSLVGTGNTIYF
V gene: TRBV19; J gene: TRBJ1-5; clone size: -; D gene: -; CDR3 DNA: TGTGCCAGTAGTCGGACAAACAATCAGCCCCAGCATTTT; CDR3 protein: CASSRTNNQPQHF
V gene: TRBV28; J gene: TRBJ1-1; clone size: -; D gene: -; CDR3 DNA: TGTGCCAGCAGTTCCCCCGGATTGAACACTGAAGCTTTCTTT; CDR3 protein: CASSSPGLNTEAFF
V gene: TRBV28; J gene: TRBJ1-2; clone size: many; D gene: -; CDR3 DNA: TGTGCCAGCAGTTTAGTTGGCTATGGCTACACCTTC; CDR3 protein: CASSLVGYGYTF
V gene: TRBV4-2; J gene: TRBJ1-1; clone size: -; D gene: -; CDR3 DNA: TGTGCCAGCAGCCCTCGGTCAGGACGACCTGAAGCTTTCTTT; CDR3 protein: CASSPRSGRPEAFF
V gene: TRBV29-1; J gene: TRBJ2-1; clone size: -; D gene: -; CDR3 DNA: TGCAGCGTTGAAGCCCTATTTCGCGAGCAGTTCTTC; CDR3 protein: CSVEALFREQFF
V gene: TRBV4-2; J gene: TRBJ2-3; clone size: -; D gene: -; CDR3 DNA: TGTGCCAGCAGCCAAGTTTTGGTAGCTTGGGACGCAGATACGCAGTATTTT; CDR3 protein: CASSQVLVAWDADTQYF
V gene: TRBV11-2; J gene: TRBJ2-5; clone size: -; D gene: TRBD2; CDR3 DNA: TGTGCCAGCAGCCAAGGAGTAGCGGGAATGGAGACCCAGTACTTC; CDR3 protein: CASSQGVAGMETQYF
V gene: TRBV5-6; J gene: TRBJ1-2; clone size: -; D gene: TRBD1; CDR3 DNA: TGTGCCAGCAGGTTGACAGGGGGCAATGGCTACACCTTC; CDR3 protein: CASRLTGGNGYTF
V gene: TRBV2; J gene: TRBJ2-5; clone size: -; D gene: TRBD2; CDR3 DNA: TGTGCCAGCAGGGTACTAGCGCGAGAAGGGACCCAGTACTTC; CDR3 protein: CASRVLAREGTQYF